This TCR beta chain was sequenced in a study of control samples from healthy donors and cancer patients. Produced via immunoSEQ multiplex PCR; TCRdb's table is partial and in-frame only. The sample records 150,000 to 200,000 clones, 90% being singletons. Sequenced sample: blood. The receptor comes from a woman aged 45 to 65 in good health.

CDR3 sequence: CATGQGTEAFF. As DNA, the CDR3 is TGTGCCACGGGGCAGGGGACTGAAGCTTTCTTT. The chain combines TRBV25-1 with TRBJ1-1; D might be TRBD1 (6 bases). Trimming cost V 10 bases and J 5 bases, with 11 bases left between them. The germline V gene encodes CDR1 MGHDK and CDR2 SYGVNS. The CDR3 runs to 11 residues.